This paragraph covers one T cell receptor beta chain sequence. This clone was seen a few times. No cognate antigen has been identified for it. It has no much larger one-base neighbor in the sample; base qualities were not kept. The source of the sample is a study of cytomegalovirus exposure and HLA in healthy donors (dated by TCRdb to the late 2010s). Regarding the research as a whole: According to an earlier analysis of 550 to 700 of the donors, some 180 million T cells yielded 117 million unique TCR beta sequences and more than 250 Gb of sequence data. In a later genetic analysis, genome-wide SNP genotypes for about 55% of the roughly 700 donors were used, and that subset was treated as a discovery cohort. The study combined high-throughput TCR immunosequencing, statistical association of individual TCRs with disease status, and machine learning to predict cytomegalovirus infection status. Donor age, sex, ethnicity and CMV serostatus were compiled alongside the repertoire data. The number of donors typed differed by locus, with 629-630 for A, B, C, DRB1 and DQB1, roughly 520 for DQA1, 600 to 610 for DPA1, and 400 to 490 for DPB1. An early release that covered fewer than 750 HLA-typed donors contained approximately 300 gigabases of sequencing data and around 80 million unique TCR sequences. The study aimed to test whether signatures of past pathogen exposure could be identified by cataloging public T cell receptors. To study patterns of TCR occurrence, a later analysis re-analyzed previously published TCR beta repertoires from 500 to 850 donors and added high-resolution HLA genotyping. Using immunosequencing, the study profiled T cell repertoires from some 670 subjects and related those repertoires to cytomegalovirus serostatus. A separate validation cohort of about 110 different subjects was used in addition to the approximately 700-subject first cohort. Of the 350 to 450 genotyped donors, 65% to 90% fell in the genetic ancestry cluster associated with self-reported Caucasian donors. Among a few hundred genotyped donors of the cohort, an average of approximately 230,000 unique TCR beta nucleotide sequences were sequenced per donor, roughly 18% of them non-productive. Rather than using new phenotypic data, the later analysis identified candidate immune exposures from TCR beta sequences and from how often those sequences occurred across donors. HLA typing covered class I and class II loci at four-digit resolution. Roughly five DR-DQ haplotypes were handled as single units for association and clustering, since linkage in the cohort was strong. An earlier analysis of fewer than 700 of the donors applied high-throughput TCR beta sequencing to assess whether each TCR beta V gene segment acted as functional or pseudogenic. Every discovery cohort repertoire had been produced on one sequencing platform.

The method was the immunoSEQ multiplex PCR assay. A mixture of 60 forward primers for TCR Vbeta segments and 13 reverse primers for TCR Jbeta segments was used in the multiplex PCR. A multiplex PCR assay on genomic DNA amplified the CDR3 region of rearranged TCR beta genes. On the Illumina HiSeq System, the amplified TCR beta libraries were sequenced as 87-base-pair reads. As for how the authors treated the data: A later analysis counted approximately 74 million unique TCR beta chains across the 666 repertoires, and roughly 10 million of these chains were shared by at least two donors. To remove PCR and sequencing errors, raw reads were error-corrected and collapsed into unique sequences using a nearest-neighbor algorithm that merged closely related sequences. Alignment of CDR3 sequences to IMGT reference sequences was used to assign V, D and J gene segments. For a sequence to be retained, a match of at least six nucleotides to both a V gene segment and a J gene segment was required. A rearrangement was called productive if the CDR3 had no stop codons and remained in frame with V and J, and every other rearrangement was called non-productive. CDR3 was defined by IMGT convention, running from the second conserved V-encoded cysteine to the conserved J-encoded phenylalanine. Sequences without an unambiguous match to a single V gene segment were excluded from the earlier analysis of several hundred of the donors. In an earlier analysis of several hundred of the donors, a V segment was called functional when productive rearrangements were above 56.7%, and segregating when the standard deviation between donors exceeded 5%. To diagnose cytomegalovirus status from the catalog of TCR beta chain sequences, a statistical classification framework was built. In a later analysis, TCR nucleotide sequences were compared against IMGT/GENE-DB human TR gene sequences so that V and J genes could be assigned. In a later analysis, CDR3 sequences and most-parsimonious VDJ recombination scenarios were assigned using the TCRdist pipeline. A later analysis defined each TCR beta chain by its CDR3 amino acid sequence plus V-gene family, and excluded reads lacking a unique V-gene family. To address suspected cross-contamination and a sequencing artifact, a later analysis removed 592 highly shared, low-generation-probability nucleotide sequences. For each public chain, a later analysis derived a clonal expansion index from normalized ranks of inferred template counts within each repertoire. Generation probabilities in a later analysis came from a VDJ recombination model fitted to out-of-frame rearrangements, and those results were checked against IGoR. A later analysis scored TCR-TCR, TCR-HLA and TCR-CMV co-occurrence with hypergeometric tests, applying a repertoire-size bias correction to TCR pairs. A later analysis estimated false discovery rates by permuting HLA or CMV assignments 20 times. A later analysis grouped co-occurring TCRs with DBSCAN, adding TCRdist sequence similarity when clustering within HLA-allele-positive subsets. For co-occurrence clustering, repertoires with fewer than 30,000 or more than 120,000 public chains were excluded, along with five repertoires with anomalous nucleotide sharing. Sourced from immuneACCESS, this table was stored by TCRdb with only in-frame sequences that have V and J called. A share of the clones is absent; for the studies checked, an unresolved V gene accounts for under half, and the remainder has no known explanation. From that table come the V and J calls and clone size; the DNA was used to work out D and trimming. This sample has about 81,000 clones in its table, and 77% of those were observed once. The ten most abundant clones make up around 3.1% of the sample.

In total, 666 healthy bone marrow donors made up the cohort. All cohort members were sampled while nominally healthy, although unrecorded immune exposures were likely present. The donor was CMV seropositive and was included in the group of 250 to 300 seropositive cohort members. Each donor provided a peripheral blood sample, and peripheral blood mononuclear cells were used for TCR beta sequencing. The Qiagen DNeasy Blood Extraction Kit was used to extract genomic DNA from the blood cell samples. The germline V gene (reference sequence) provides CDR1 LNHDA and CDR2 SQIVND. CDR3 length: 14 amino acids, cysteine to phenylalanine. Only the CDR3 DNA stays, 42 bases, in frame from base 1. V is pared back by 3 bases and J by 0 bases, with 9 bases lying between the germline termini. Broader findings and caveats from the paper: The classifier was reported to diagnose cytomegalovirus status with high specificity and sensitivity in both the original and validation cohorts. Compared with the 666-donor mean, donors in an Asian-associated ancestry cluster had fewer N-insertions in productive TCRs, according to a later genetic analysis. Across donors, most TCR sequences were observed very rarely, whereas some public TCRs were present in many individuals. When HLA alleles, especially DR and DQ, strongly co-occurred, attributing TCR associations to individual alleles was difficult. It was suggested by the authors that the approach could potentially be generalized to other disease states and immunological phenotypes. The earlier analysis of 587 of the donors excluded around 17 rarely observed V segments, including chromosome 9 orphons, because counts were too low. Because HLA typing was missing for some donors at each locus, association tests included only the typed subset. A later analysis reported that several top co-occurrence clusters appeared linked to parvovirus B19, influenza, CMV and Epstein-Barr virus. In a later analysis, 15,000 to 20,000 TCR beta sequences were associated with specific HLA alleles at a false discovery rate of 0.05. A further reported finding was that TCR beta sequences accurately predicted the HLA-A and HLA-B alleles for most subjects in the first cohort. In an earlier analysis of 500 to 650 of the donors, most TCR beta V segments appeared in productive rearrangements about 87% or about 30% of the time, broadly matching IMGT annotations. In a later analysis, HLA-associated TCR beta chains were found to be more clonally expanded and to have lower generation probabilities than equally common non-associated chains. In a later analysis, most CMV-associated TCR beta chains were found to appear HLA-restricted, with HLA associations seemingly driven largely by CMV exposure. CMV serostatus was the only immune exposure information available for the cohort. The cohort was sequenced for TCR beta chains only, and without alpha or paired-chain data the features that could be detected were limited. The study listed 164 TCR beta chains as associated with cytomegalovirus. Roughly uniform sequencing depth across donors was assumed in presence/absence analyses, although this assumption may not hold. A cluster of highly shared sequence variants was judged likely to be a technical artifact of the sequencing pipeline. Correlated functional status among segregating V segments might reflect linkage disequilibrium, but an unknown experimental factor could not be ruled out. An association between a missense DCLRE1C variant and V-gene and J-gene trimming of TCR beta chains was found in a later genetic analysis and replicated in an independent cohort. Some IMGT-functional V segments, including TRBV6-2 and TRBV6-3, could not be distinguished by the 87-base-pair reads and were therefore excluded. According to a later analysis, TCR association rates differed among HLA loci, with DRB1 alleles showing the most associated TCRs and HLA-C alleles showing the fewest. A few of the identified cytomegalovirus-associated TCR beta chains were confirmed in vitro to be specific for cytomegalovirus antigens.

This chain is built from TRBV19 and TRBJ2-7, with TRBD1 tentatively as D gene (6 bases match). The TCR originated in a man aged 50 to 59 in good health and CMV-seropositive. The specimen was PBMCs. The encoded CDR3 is CASSMTGISYEQYF. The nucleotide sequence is TGTGCCAGTAGTATGACAGGCATCTCCTACGAGCAGTACTTC.